This TCR beta chain comes out of a study of CXCR3-negative and CXCR3-positive naive CD8 T cells. General observations from the study: Each naive subset displayed comparably high diversity, whereas memory CD8+ cells displayed much lower diversity.

As for this clonotype: The antigen remains undetermined.

Triplicates of 300,000 or so cells were sorted from each CD8+ T cell subset. The CDR3 is made up of 14 amino acids. Germline V CDR1 and CDR2: LGHNA, YSLEER. Via 5' RACE with UMI labels, TRB cDNA libraries were prepared. TCRdb re-called the 5' RACE reads; every CDR3 protein appears as one record, without DNA. Recorded for this sample: tens of thousands of distinct CDR3 sequences. The source material was memory CD8+ T cells from blood. This sequence joins TRBV4-3 and TRBJ2-1; as DNA is missing, the TRBD2 call by TCRdb cannot be tested. The sequence was obtained from a human donor in good health. Some clones in this sample may be carry-over from other donors' samples. CDR3: CASSQEGVVYEQFF.